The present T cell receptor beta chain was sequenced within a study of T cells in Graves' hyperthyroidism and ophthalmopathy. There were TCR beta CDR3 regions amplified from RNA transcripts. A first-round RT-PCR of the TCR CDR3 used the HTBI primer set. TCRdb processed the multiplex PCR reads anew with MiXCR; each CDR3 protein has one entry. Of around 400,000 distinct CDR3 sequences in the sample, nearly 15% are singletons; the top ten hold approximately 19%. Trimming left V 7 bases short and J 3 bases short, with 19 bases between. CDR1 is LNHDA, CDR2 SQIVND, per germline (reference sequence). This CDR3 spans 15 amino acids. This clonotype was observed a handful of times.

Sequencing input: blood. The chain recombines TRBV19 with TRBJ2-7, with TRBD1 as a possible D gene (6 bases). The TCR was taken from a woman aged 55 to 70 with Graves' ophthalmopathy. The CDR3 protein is CASTRAGGPNYEQYF. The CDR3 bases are TGTGCCAGTACTAGGGCTGGGGGCCCAAACTACGAGCAGTACTTC.